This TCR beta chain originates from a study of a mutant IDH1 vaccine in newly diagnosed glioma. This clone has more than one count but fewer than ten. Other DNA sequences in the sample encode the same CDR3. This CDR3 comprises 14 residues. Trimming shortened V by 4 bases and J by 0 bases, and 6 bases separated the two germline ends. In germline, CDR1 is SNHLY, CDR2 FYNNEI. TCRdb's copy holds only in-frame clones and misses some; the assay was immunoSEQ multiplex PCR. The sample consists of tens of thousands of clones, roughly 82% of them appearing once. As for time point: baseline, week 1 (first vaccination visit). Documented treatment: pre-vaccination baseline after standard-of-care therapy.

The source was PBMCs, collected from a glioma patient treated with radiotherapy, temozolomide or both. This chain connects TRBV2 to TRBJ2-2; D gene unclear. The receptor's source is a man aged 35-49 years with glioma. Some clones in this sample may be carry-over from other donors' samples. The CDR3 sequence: CASSVASNTGELFF. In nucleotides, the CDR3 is TGTGCCAGCAGTGTTGCATCGAACACCGGGGAGCTGTTTTTT.